This T cell receptor (beta chain) was retrieved from a study of OX40 agonist ivuxolimab in advanced cancers. Some clones are missing from TCRdb's copy, which holds only in-frame ones; the method was immunoSEQ multiplex PCR. Here the sample spans about 100,000 clones, around 93% being singletons. This clone was seen a single time. The CDR3 covers 14 residues. Germline CDR1 and CDR2: LNHDA and SQIVND (reference sequence). Trimming took off 4 bases at V and 0 bases at J, with 10 bases between the two ends. The starting material was CD4+ or CD8+ T cells sorted from blood, obtained in a trial of the OX40 agonist ivuxolimab. The rearrangement joins TRBV19 to TRBJ2-7; a possible D gene is TRBD1 (5 bases). The receptor's source is an adult with an advanced solid tumor such as melanoma, head and neck, liver or kidney cancer. CDR3 coding DNA: TGTGCCAGTAGTAGACAGCAGAGCTCCTACGAGCAGTACTTC. Its translation: CASSRQQSSYEQYF.